The 21 T cell receptor beta chains below come from one sample, sequenced in a study of cytomegalovirus exposure and HLA in healthy donors. With 60 Vbeta and 13 Jbeta primers, the PCR was carried out. Method: immunoSEQ multiplex PCR; TCRdb's copy keeps in-frame clones and lacks some. The data hold about 190,000 clones, with more than 70% observed a single time. Source material: PBMCs. These receptors originate from a man aged 25-40 years in good health and CMV-seropositive.

V and J are TRBV5-1 and TRBJ1-4; 9 bases fit TRBD1. The CDR3 sequence is 15 residues long. CDR1 is SGHRS, CDR2 YFSETQ, per germline. J lost 7 bases, V lost 3 bases, and 7 bases had no gene match. CDR3 protein: CASSWGDRDGEKLFF. In DNA form, the CDR3 reads TGCGCCAGCAGCTGGGGGGACAGGGATGGTGAAAAACTGTTTTTT.

The table lists this clone with a few counts. The CDR3 is CASSYGTGNYGYTF. In DNA form, the CDR3 reads TGTGCCAGCAGTTACGGGACAGGGAACTATGGCTACACCTTC. The chain links TRBV6-5 to TRBJ1-2, with 9 bases aligning to TRBD1. CDR3 length: 14 amino acids. Trimming took 2 bases from V and 2 from J; bases not matched to a gene: 0. The germline CDR1 and CDR2 sequences are MNHEY and SVGAGI.

The V call is TRBV4-3, the J call TRBJ2-1; TRBD2 matches 8 bases. This CDR3 is 16 amino acids long. Germline loops: CDR1 LGHNA, CDR2 YSLEER. After removal of 5 bases from V and 1 base from J, the junction contained 7 bases not matched to a gene. CDR3 loop: CASSKTSGSSYNEQFF. The CDR3 nucleotides read TGCGCCAGCAGCAAAACGAGCGGGAGTTCCTACAATGAGCAGTTCTTC.

The rearrangement links TRBV6-1 to TRBJ1-1, with a weak D call TRBD1 (6 bases). CDR1 is MNHNS and CDR2 is SASEGT in the germline V gene. The CDR3 length is 15 residues. V gave up 1 base and J gave up 5 bases, with 14 bases separating them. The CDR3 spells CASSEVDRMGTEAFF. CDR3 nucleotides: TGTGCCAGCAGTGAAGTTGACAGGATGGGGACTGAAGCTTTCTTT.

The genes are TRBV10-3 and TRBJ1-1, with D tentatively TRBD1 (5 bases). The germline V gene encodes CDR1 ENHRY and CDR2 SYGVKD. The CDR3 consists of 14 residues. V shed 6 bases and J shed 1 base, with 12 bases lying between them. In nucleotides, the CDR3 is TGTGCCATCAGAGCGACGACAGCGAACACTGAAGCTTTCTTT. This translates into CAIRATTANTEAFF.

This CDR3 reads CASSLTGYYEQYF. The CDR3 DNA sequence: TGTGCCAGCAGCTTAACAGGGTACTACGAGCAGTACTTC. This chain links TRBV7-9 with TRBJ2-7; D possibly corresponds to TRBD1 (6 bases). V was shortened by 2 bases and J by 3 bases, with 8 bases between the two germline ends. The CDR3 contains 13 residues. From germline, CDR1 is SEHNR and CDR2 FQNEAQ (reference sequence).

The chain recombines TRBV11-2 with TRBJ2-5, with D possibly TRBD2 on 5 matching bases. This CDR3 is built from 13 residues. The V end was cut by 5 bases, the J end by 2 bases, with 9 bases between. Germline assignment: CDR1 SGHAT and CDR2 FQNNGV. In DNA form, the CDR3 reads TGTGCCAGCAGCATTAGCGATCAAGAGACCCAGTACTTC. The encoded protein is CASSISDQETQYF.

The chain links TRBV29-1 to TRBJ1-2, with 9 bases matching TRBD1. V trimming: 7 bases; J trimming: 4 bases; junction bases outside the gene matches: 7. The CDR3 length is 13 residues. Germline-derived CDR1 and CDR2 are SQVTM and ANQGSEA. The CDR3 sequence: CSGETGGGYGYTF. CDR3 DNA sequence: TGCAGCGGAGAGACAGGGGGGGGCTATGGCTACACCTTC.

V gene TRBV4-2 combines with J gene TRBJ1-5, with a possible D match to TRBD1 (6 bases). V lost 1 base to trimming and J lost 6 bases, with 13 bases between them. Germline assignment: CDR1 LGHNA and CDR2 YNFKEQ. CDR3 length: 15 amino acids. CDR3 nucleotides: TGTGCCAGCAGCCAAGCAGGGGCCGGTGGTCAGCCCCAGCATTTT. Amino acid sequence: CASSQAGAGGQPQHF.

This chain uses TRBV27 with TRBJ1-5; no definite D call. CDR3 size: 13 residues. CDR1 is MNHEY, CDR2 SMNVEV, per germline (reference sequence). V was shortened by 6 bases and J by 3 bases, with 9 bases between the two germline ends. This CDR3 reads CASSPYYNQPQHF. In nucleotides, the CDR3 is TGTGCCAGCAGCCCCTACTACAATCAGCCCCAGCATTTT.

V and J are TRBV4-3 and TRBJ1-6; no clear D gene. Trimming cost V 1 base and J 12 bases, with 16 bases left between them. Germline V lookup: CDR1 LGHNA, CDR2 YSLEER. The CDR3 consists of 15 residues. CDR3 protein: CASSQARRGTEPLHF. The CDR3 DNA reads TGCGCCAGCAGCCAAGCCCGCCGGGGAACTGAACCCCTCCACTTT.

J is TRBJ1-1 and V is TRBV6-5; D is uncertain. The CDR3 covers 15 residues. Germline CDR1 is MNHEY and CDR2 is SVGAGI. Between the trimmed V and J ends, which lost 3 bases and 5 bases, there was a span of 16 bases. The CDR3 nucleotides are TGTGCCAGCAGTTATAGGCCGGCTGGAGGGACTGAAGCTTTCTTT. Its translation: CASSYRPAGGTEAFF.

The chain combines TRBV21-1 with TRBJ2-7; TRBD1, as called in the table, went unchecked against the DNA. TRBV21-1 corresponds to a pseudogene. The CDR3 length is 14 residues. For the CDR3, the DNA is TGTGCCAGCAGCAAGGGGACAGGGAATTACGAGCAGTACTTC. Translating gives CASSKGTGNYEQYF.

The chain recombines TRBV7-3 with TRBJ1-1, with D uncertain. The CDR3 consists of 13 residues. The ends were cut back, 8 bases at V and 0 bases at J, with 10 bases in the middle. Per germline, CDR1 SGHTA and CDR2 FQGTGA. The CDR3 DNA reads as TGTGCCAGCCAGAAACAGATGAACACTGAAGCTTTCTTT. Protein sequence: CASQKQMNTEAFF.

The J gene is TRBJ2-7, the V gene TRBV4-3; D is unclear. Trimming took 8 bases from V and 0 from J, leaving 14 bases between them. This CDR3 is 14 amino acids long. Germline CDR1 is LGHNA and CDR2 is YSLEER. CDR3 sequence reads: CASGLDISSYEQYF. CDR3 DNA sequence: TGCGCCAGCGGCCTTGACATAAGCTCCTACGAGCAGTACTTC.

This rearrangement joins TRBV12-5 to TRBJ2-3; D not resolved. This CDR3 is 12 amino acids long. The V and J ends lost 5 bases and 5 bases respectively, with 8 bases between them. Germline V gene lookup returns CDR1 LGHNT and CDR2 FRNRAP. DNA of the CDR3: TGTGCTAGTGGTCTCCCAGGAGATACGCAGTATTTT. Residues: CASGLPGDTQYF.

The V and J genes are TRBV4-3 and TRBJ2-2, with 11 bases identical to TRBD2. Germline values: CDR1 LGHNA, CDR2 YSLEER. The CDR3 totals 20 residues. With 2 bases clipped from V and 0 bases from J, the junction kept 11 bases outside the gene matches. The CDR3 here is CASSQLIAGLAGSNTGELFF. In nucleotides, the CDR3 is TGCGCCAGCAGCCAACTTATCGCCGGACTAGCGGGCTCGAACACCGGGGAGCTGTTTTTT.

This clone was observed a single time. The chain recombines TRBV10-3 with TRBJ1-1; 7 positions match TRBD1. Germline loops: CDR1 ENHRY, CDR2 SYGVKD. V gave up 4 bases and J gave up 0 bases; unmatched junction bases: 2. This CDR3 spans 14 amino acids. The CDR3 loop reads CAISGGQMNTEAFF. CDR3 nucleotides: TGTGCCATCAGTGGGGGACAGATGAACACTGAAGCTTTCTTT.

The V and J genes are TRBV20-1 and TRBJ2-5; D gene uncertain. CDR3 length: 11 residues. The germline V gene encodes CDR1 DFQATT and CDR2 SNEGSKA (reference sequence). The CDR3 DNA reads as TGCAGCGCCATCTCGCGGGAGACCCAGTACTTC. Its translation: CSAISRETQYF.

The chain has TRBV21-1 and TRBJ1-6. TRBV21-1 is labeled a pseudogene. The CDR3 runs to 15 residues. The chain's CDR3 is CASSKEKSLNSPLHF. DNA for the CDR3: TGTGCCAGCAGCAAAGAGAAGAGCTTAAATTCACCCCTCCACTTT.

This chain joins TRBV4-3 and TRBJ1-2; no reliable D call. Germline assignment: CDR1 LGHNA and CDR2 YSLEER. The CDR3 is made up of 15 amino acids. V lost 4 bases to trimming and J lost 0 bases, with 12 bases between them. The CDR3 reads CASSRRVEANYGYTF. The CDR3 nucleotides read TGCGCCAGCAGCCGGAGGGTCGAGGCTAACTATGGCTACACCTTC.